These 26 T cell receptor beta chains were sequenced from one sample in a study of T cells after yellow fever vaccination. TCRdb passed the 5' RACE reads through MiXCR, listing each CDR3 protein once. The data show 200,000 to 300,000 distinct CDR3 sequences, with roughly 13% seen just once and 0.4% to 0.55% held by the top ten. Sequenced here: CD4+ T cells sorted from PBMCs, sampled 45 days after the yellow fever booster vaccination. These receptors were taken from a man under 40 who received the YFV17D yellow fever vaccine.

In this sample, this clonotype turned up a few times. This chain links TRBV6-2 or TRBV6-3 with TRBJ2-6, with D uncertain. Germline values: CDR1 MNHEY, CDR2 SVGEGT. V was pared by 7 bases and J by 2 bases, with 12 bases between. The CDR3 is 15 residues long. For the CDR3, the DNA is TGTGCCAGCATTTTAGGGAAAACTGGGGCCAACGTCCTGACTTTC. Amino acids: CASILGKTGANVLTF.

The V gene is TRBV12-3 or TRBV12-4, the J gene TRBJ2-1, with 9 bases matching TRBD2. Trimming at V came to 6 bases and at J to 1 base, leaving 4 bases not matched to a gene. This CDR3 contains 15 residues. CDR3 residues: CASRFSGSSYNEQFF. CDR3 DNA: TGTGCCAGCAGGTTTAGCGGGAGTTCCTACAATGAGCAGTTCTTC.

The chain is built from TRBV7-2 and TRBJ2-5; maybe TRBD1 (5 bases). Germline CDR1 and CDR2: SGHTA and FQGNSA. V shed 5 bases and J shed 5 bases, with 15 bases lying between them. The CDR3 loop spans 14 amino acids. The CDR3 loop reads CASSPAVGLETQYF. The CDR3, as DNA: TGTGCCAGCAGCCCGGCAGTGGGGCTGGAGACCCAGTACTTC.

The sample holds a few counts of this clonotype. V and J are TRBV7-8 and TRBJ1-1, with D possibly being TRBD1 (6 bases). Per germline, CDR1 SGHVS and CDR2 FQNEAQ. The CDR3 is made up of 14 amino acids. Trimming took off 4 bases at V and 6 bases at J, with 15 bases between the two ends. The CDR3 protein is CASSSSGQFAEAFF. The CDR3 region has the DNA TGTGCCAGCAGCTCTTCCGGACAGTTCGCTGAAGCTTTCTTT.

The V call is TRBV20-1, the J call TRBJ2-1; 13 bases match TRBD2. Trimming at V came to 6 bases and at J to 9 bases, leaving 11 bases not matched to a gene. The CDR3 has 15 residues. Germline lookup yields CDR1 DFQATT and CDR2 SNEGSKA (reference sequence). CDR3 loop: CSAARTSGGIGEQFF. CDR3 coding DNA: TGCAGTGCCGCTAGGACTAGCGGGGGCATCGGTGAGCAGTTCTTC.

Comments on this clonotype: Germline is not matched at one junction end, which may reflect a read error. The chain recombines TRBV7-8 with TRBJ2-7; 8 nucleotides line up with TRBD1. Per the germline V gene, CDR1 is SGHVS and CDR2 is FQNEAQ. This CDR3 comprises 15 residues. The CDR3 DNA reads TGTGCCAGCAGCCTACAACAGGGGGTTGGGTACGAGCGGTACTTC. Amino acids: CASSLQQGVGYERYF. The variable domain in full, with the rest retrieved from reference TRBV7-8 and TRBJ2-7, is GAGVSQSPRYKVAKRGQDVALRCDPISGHVSLFWYQQALGQGPEFLTYFQNEAQLDKSGLPSDRFFAERPEGSVSTLKIQRTQQEDSAVYLCASSLQQGVGYERYFGPGTRLTVT.

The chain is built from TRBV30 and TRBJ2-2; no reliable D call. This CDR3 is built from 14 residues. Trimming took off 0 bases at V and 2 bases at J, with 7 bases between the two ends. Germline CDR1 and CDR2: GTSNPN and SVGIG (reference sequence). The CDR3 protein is CAWSVPGNTGELFF. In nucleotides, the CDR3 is TGTGCCTGGAGTGTTCCGGGCAACACCGGGGAGCTGTTTTTT.

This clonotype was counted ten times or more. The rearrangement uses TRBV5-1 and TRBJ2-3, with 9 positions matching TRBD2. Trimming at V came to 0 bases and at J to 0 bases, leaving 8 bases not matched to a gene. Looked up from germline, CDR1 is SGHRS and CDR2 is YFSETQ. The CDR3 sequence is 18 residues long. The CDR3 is CASSLARAGGSSTDTQYF. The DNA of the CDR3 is TGCGCCAGCAGCTTGGCGCGAGCGGGAGGTTCTAGCACAGATACGCAGTATTTT.

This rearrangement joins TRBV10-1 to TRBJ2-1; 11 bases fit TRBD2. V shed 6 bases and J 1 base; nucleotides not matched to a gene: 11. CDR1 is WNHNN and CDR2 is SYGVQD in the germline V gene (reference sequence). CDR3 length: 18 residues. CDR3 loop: CASSWTPGTSGSYNEQFF. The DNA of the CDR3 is TGCGCCAGCAGCTGGACCCCCGGGACTAGCGGTTCCTACAATGAGCAGTTCTTC.

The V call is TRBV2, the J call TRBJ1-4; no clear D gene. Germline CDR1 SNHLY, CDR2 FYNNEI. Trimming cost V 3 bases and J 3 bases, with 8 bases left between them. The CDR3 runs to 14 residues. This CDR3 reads CASSENFANEKLFF. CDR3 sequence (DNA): TGTGCCAGCAGTGAGAACTTTGCTAATGAAAAACTGTTTTTT.

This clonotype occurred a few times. This CDR3 reads CSAREGQGNQPQHF. The DNA for the CDR3 is TGCAGTGCTAGAGAGGGACAGGGGAATCAGCCCCAGCATTTT. The chain carries TRBV20-1 and TRBJ1-5; 10 bases fit TRBD1. J lost 4 bases, V lost 0 bases, and 0 bases had no gene match. The CDR3 loop spans 14 amino acids. Looked up from germline, CDR1 is DFQATT and CDR2 is SNEGSKA (reference sequence).

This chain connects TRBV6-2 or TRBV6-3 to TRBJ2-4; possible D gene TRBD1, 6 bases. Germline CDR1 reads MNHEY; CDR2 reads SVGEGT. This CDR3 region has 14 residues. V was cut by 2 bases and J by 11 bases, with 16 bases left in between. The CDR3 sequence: CASSYLNRDTLQYF. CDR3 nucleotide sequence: TGTGCCAGCAGTTACCTAAATAGGGACACTCTTCAGTACTTC.

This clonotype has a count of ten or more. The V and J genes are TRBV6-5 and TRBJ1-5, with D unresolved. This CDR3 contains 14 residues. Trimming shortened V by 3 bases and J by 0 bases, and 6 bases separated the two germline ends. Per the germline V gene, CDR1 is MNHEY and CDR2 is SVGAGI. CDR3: CASSYRDSNQPQHF. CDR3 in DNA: TGTGCCAGCAGTTATCGGGATAGCAATCAGCCCCAGCATTTT.

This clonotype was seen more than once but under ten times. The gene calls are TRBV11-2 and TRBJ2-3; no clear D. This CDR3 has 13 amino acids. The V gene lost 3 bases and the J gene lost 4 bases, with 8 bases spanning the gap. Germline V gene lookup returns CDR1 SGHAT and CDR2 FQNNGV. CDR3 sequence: CASSLIRADTQYF. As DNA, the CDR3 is TGTGCCAGCAGCTTGATAAGAGCAGATACGCAGTATTTT.

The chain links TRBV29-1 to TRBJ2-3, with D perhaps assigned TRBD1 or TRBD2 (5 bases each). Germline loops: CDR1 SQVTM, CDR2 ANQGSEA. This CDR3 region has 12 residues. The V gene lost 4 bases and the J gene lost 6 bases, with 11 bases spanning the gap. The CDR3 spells CSVAEGPDTQYF. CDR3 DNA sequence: TGCAGCGTTGCCGAGGGACCCGATACGCAGTATTTT.

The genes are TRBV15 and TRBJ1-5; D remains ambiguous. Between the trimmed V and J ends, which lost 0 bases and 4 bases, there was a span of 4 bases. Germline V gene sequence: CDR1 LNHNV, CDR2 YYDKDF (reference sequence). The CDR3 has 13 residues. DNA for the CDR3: TGTGCCACCAGCAGAGACCCGAATCAGCCCCAGCATTTT. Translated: CATSRDPNQPQHF.

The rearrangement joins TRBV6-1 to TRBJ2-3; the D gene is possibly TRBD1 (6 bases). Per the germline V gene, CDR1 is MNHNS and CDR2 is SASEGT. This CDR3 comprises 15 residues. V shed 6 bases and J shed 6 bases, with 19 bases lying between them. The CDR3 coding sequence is TGTGCCAGCAGCGTACAGGGAATGGTGGCTGATACGCAGTATTTT. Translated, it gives CASSVQGMVADTQYF.

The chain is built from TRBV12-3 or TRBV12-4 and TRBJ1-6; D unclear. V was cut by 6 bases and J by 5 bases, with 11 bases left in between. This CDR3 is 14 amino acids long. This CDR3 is CASRAAANNSPLHF. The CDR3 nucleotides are TGTGCCAGCAGGGCTGCAGCCAATAATTCACCCCTCCACTTT.

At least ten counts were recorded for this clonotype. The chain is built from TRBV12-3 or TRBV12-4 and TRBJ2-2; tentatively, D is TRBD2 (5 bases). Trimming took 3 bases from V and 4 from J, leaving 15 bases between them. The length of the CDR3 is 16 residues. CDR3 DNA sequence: TGTGCCAGCAGTTTTGAGGTCCTCCGGGGCACCGGGGAGCTGTTTTTT. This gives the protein CASSFEVLRGTGELFF.

The CDR3 is CASSYVRQVMNTEAFF. For the CDR3, the DNA is TGTGCCAGCAGTTACGTCCGACAGGTCATGAACACTGAAGCTTTCTTT. The J gene is TRBJ1-1, the V gene TRBV6-5; the D gene is possibly TRBD1 (6 bases). The length of the CDR3 is 16 residues. Trimming stripped 2 bases from V and 0 bases from J, with 13 bases between. CDR1 and CDR2 (germline): MNHEY, SVGAGI.

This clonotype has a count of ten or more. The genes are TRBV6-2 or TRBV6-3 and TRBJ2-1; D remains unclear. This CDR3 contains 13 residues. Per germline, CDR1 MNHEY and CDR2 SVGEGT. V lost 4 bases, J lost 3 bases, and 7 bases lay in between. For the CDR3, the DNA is TGTGCCAGCAGTTTTAGCCTCTACAATGAGCAGTTCTTC. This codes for CASSFSLYNEQFF.

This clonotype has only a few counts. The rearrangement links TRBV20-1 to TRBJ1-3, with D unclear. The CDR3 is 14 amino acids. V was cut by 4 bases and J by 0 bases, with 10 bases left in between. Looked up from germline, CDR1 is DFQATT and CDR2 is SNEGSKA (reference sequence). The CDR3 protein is CSATDTNSGNTIYF. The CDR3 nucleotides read TGCAGTGCTACCGACACTAACTCTGGAAACACCATATATTTT.

CDR3 protein: CSGNRAVEQFF. The CDR3 DNA follows: TGCAGTGGAAACAGAGCGGTCGAGCAGTTCTTC. The chain links TRBV20-1 to TRBJ2-1; D is perhaps TRBD2 (5 bases). The CDR3 runs 11 residues. V was cut by 7 bases and J by 10 bases, with 14 bases left in between. The V gene's germline CDR1 is DFQATT and CDR2 SNEGSKA (reference sequence).

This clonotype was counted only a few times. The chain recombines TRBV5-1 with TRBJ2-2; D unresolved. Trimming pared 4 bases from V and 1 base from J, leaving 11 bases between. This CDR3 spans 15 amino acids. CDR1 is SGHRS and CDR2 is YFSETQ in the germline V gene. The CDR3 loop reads CASSLDGLNTGELFF. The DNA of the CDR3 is TGCGCCAGCAGCCTGGATGGGCTGAACACCGGGGAGCTGTTTTTT. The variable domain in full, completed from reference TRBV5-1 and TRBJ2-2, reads KAGVTQTPRYLIKTRGQQVTLSCSPISGHRSVSWYQQTPGQGLQFLFEYFSETQRNKGNFPGRFSGRQFSNSRSEMNVSTLELGDSALYLCASSLDGLNTGELFFGEGSRLTVL.

The chain's CDR3 is CASSLGTLLAFF. The CDR3 DNA follows: TGTGCCAGCAGTTTAGGGACGCTTCTAGCTTTCTTT. V and J are TRBV28 and TRBJ1-1; D might be TRBD1 (5 bases). This CDR3 has 12 amino acids. V was trimmed by 2 bases and J by 10 bases, leaving 11 bases between them. The germline gives CDR1 MDHEN, CDR2 SYDVKM.

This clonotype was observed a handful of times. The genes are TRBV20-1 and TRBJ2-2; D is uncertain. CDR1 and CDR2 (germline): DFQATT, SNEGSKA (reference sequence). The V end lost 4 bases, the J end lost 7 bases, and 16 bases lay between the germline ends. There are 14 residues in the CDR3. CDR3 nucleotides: TGCAGTGCTAAGCTAGGTGGTAGTATCGGGGAGCTGTTTTTT. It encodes CSAKLGGSIGELFF.